The 7 T cell receptor beta chains reported below all come from one sample, sequenced in a study of chemoradiotherapy in HPV16-positive cancers. TCRdb keeps only in-frame clones here, not all; method: immunoSEQ multiplex PCR. The data show about 68,000 clones, with almost 90% seen just once and 4% to 4.5% held by the top ten. This material consisted of blood, taken from a patient who underwent chemoradiotherapy. All receptors come from a human donor with HPV-associated anogenital cancer.

This chain connects TRBV7-9 to TRBJ2-7; possibly TRBD2 for D (5 bases). Trimming took off 2 bases at V and 2 bases at J, with 13 bases between the two ends. Per germline, CDR1 SEHNR and CDR2 FQNEAQ (reference sequence). The CDR3 covers 15 residues. In DNA, the CDR3 is TGTGCCAGCAGCTTATCATGGACGGGGACCTACGAGCAGTACTTC. Its protein product is CASSLSWTGTYEQYF.

The V call is TRBV6-6, the J call TRBJ1-5, with 7 bases that match TRBD1. From germline, CDR1 is MNHNY and CDR2 SVGAGI (reference sequence). With 7 bases clipped from V and 2 bases from J, the junction kept 8 bases outside the gene matches. This CDR3 is built from 15 residues. CDR3 DNA sequence: TGTGCCAGCAAGCCCGGGACAGTGGGCAATCAGCCCCAGCATTTT. Encoded protein: CASKPGTVGNQPQHF.

The V call is TRBV21-1, the J call TRBJ1-2; TRBD1 is taken as the D call from the table, unchecked against the DNA. TRBV21-1 corresponds to a pseudogene. There are 15 residues in the CDR3. The CDR3 region has the DNA TGTGCCAGCAGCAAAGCGTTAACAGGGGCTTATGGCTACACCTTC. Amino acid sequence: CASSKALTGAYGYTF.

This chain's CDR3 is CARSLSGTGELFF. In DNA form, the CDR3 reads TGTGCCAGAAGCTTGTCGGGGACCGGGGAGCTGTTTTTT. The chain carries TRBV5-3 and TRBJ2-2, with D possibly matching TRBD2 (5 bases). TRBV5-3 is marked as an open reading frame, function uncertain. This CDR3 has 13 amino acids. Deletions cut 1 base from V and 5 bases from J, with 6 bases between.

The chain links TRBV6-6 to TRBJ2-5, with a weak D call TRBD1 (5 bases). The CDR3 spans 13 residues. From germline, CDR1 is MNHNY and CDR2 SVGAGI (reference sequence). V was trimmed by 6 bases and J by 0 bases, leaving 8 bases between them. CDR3 coding DNA: TGTGCCAGCAGCCGACAGTACCAAGAGACCCAGTACTTC. Amino acid sequence: CASSRQYQETQYF.

This clone appeared a single time. This sequence joins TRBV4-2 and TRBJ1-1, with D perhaps matching TRBD1 (5 bases). CDR1 and CDR2 from the germline V gene are LGHNA and YNFKEQ. V was clipped by 1 base and J by 2 bases, with 11 bases between them. This CDR3 spans 15 amino acids. The CDR3 spells CASSQVKGFNTEAFF. The DNA for the CDR3 is TGTGCCAGCAGCCAAGTTAAGGGGTTTAACACTGAAGCTTTCTTT.

The chain combines TRBV19 with TRBJ2-1; 7 positions match TRBD2. The CDR3 totals 14 residues. CDR1 is LNHDA and CDR2 is SQIVND in the germline V gene (reference sequence). Trimming removed 7 bases from V and 1 base from J; junction bases left unmatched: 4. CDR3 protein: CASTLSGSYNEQFF. CDR3 nucleotides: TGTGCCAGTACCCTTAGCGGGTCCTACAATGAGCAGTTCTTC.